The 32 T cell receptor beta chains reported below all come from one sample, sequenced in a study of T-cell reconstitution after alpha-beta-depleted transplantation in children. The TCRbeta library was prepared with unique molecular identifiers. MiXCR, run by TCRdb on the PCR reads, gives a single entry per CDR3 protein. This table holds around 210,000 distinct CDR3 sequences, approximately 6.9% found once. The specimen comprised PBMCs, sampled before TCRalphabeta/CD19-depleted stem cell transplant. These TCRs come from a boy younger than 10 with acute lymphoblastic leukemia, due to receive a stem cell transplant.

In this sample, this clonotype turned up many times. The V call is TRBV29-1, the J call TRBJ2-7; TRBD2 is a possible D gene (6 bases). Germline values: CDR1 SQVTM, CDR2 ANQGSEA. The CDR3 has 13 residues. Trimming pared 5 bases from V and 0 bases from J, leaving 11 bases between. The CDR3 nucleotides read TGCAGCGTTCTAGCGCCGATCTCCTACGAGCAGTACTTC. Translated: CSVLAPISYEQYF.

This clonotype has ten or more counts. The DNA for the CDR3 is TGTGCCAGCAGTTTATTTTTGTTCGGCGGGGAAGCTTTCTTT. Translated: CASSLFLFGGEAFF. The chain carries TRBV28 and TRBJ1-1; the D is unclear. Germline assignment: CDR1 MDHEN and CDR2 SYDVKM. Trimming pared 1 base from V and 8 bases from J, leaving 14 bases between. This CDR3 contains 14 residues.

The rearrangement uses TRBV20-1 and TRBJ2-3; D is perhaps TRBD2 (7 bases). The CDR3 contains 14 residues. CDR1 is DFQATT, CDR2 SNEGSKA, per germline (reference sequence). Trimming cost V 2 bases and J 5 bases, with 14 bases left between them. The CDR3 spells CSARLGGAGDTQYF. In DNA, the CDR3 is TGCAGTGCTAGATTGGGGGGGGCAGGAGATACGCAGTATTTT.

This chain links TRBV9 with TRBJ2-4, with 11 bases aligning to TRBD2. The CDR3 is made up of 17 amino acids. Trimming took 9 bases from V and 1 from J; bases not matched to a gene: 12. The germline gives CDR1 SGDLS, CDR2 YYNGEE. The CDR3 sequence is CATSTSGGPGAKNIQYF. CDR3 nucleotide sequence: TGTGCCACCTCAACTAGCGGGGGTCCGGGGGCCAAAAACATTCAGTACTTC. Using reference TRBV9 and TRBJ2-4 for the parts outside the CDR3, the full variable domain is DSGVTQTPKHLITATGQRVTLRCSPRSGDLSVYWYQQSLDQGLQFLIQYYNGEERAKGNILERFSAQQFPDLHSELNLSSLELGDSALYFCATSTSGGPGAKNIQYFGAGTRLSVL.

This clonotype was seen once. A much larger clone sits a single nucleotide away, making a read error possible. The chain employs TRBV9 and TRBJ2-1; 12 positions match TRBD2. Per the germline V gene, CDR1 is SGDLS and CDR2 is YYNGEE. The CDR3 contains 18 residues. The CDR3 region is CASSVFSDGLAGYKEQFF. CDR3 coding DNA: TGTGCCAGCAGCGTATTCAGCGATGGACTAGCGGGGTACAAAGAGCAGTTCTTC.

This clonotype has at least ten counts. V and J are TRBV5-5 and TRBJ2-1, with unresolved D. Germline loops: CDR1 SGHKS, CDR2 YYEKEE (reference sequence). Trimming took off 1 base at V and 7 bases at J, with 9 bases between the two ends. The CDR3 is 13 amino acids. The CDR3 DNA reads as TGTGCCAGCAGCTTGTTTCCTCGGAATGAGCAGTTCTTC. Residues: CASSLFPRNEQFF.

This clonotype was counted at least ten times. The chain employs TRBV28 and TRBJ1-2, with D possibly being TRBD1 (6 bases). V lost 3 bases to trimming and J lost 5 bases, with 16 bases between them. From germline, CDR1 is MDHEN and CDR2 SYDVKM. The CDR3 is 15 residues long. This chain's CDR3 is CASSFPDRATYGYTF. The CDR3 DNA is TGTGCCAGCAGTTTCCCGGACAGAGCGACTTATGGCTACACCTTC.

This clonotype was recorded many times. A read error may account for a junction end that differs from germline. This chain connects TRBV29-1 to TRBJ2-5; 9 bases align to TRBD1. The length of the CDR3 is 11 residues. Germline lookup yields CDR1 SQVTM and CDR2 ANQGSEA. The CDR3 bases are TGCAGCGTTGGAACCGGACAGGGGATTAACTTC. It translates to CSVGTGQGINF.

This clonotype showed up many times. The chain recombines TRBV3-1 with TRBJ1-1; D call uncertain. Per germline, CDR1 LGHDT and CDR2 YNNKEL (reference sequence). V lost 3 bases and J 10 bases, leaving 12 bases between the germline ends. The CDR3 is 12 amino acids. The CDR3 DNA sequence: TGTGCCAGCAGCCAGAGGGCCGGTCGAGCTTTCTTT. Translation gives CASSQRAGRAFF. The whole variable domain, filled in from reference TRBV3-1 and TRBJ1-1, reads DTAVSQTPKYLVTQMGNDKSIKCEQNLGHDTMYWYKQDSKKFLKIMFSYNNKELIINETVPNRFSPKSPDKAHLNLHINSLELGDSAVYFCASSQRAGRAFFGQGTRLTVV.

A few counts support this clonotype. Here the CDR3 reads CASSPLPHSYEQYF. The CDR3 DNA follows: TGTGCCAGCAGTCCCCTTCCTCACTCCTACGAGCAGTACTTC. The V call is TRBV28, the J call TRBJ2-7; D uncertain. This CDR3 contains 14 residues. Trimming took 5 bases from V and 0 from J, leaving 11 bases between them. Germline V gene lookup returns CDR1 MDHEN and CDR2 SYDVKM. Combining the CDR3 with reference TRBV28 and TRBJ2-7 gives the whole variable domain DVKVTQSSRYLVKRTGEKVFLECVQDMDHENMFWYRQDPGLGLRLIYFSYDVKMKEKGDIPEGYSVSREKKERFSLILESASTNQTSMYLCASSPLPHSYEQYFGPGTRLTVT.

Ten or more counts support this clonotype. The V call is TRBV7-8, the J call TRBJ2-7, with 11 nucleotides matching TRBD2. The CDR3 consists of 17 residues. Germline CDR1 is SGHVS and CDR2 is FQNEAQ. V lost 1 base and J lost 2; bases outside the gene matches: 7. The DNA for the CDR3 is TGTGCCAGCAGCTTAGTAGCGGGGGGGCCTAGTACCTACGAGCAGTACTTC. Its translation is CASSLVAGGPSTYEQYF.

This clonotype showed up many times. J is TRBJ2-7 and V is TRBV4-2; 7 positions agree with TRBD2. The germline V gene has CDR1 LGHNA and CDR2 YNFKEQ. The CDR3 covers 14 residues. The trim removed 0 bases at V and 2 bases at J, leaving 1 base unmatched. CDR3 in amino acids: CASSQEGGTYEQYF. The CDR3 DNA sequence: TGTGCCAGCAGCCAAGAGGGAGGGACCTACGAGCAGTACTTC.

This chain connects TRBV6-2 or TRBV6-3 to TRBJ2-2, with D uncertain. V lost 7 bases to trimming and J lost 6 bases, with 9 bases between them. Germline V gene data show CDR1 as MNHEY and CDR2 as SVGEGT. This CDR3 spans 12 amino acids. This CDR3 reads CASTLSSGELFF. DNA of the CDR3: TGTGCCAGCACCCTCTCCTCCGGGGAGCTGTTTTTT.

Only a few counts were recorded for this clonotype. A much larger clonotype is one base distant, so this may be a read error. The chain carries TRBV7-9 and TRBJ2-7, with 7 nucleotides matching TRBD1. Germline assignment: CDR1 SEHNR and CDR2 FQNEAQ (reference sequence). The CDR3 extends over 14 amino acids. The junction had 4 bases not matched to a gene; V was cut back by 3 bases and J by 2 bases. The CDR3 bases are TGTGCCAGCAGCTTCGGGACAGAGCCCTACGAGCAGTACTTC. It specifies CASSFGTEPYEQYF. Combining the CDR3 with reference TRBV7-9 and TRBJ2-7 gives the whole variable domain DTGVSQNPRHKITKRGQNVTFRCDPISEHNRLYWYRQTLGQGPEFLTYFQNEAQLEKSRLLSDRFSAERPKGSFSTLEIQRTEQGDSAMYLCASSFGTEPYEQYFGPGTRLTVT.

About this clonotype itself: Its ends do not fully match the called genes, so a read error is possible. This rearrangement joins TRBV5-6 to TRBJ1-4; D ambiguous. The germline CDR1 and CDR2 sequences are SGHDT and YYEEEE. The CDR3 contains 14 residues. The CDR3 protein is CASGFGSLSGKLLF. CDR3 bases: TGTGCCAGCGGCTTCGGTAGCCTCTCCGGAAAACTGCTTTTT.

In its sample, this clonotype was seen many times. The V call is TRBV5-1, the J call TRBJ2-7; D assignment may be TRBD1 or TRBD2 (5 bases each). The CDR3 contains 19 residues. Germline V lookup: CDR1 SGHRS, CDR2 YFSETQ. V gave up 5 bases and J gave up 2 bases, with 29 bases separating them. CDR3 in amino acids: CASSLPMPNEGTSTYEQYF. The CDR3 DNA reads TGCGCCAGCAGTCTCCCAATGCCCAATGAAGGGACGTCAACCTACGAGCAGTACTTC.

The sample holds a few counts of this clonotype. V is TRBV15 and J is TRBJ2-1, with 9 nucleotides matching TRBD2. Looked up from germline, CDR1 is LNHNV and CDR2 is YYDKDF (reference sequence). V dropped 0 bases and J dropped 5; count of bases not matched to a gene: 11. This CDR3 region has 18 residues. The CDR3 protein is CATSRERTPASGNNEQFF. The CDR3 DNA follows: TGTGCCACCAGCAGAGAACGTACACCAGCTAGCGGGAACAATGAGCAGTTCTTC.

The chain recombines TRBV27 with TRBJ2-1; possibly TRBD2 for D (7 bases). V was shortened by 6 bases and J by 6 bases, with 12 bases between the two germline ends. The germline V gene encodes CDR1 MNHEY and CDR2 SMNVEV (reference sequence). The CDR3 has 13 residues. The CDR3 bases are TGTGCCAGCAGGGGGGGGGGCCTCAATGAGCAGTTCTTC. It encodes CASRGGGLNEQFF.

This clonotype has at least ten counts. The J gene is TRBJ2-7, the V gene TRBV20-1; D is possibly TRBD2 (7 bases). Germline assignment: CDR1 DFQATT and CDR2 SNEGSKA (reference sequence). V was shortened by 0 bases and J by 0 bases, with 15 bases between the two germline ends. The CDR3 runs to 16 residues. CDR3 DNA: TGCAGTGCTAGAGACCGGGGAGGGACACTCTCCTACGAGCAGTACTTC. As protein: CSARDRGGTLSYEQYF.

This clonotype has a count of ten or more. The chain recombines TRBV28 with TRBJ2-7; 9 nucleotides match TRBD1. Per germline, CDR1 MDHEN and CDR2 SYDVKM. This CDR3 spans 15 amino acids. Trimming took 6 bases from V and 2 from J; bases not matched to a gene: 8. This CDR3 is CASRYDRGTTYEQYF. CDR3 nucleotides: TGTGCCAGCAGATACGACAGGGGGACCACCTACGAGCAGTACTTC.

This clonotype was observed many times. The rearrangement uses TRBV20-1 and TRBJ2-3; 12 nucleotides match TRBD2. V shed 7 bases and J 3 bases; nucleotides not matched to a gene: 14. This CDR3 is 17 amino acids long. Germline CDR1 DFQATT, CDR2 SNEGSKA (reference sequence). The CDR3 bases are TGCAGTGGCTTGGTAACTAGCGGGGGGCCGAGGACAGATACGCAGTATTTT. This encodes CSGLVTSGGPRTDTQYF.

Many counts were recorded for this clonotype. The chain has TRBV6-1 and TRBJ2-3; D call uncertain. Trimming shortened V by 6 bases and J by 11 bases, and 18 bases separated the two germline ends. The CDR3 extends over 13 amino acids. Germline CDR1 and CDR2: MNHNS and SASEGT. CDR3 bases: TGTGCCAGCAGCCCTCTTAAGGTGCTGGGGCAGTATTTT. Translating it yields CASSPLKVLGQYF.

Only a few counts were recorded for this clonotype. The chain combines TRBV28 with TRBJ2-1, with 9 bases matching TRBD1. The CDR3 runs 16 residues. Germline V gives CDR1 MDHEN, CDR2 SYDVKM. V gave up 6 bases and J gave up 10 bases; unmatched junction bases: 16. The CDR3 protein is CASRGTGTGQSGEQFF. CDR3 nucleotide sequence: TGTGCCAGCAGGGGGACCGGGACAGGGCAATCGGGAGAGCAGTTCTTC.

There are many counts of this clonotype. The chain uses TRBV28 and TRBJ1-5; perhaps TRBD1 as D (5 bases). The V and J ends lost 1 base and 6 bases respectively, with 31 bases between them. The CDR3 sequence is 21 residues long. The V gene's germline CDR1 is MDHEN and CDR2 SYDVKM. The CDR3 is CASSLFLSFVEGGTVGQPQHF. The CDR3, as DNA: TGTGCCAGCAGTTTATTTTTATCTTTCGTGGAGGGAGGGACGGTCGGTCAGCCCCAGCATTTT.

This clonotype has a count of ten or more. The DNA of the CDR3 is TGTGCCAGCAGCGCGGGTTCTGTCCGCGAGCAGTACTTC. Translated, it gives CASSAGSVREQYF. The chain uses TRBV9 and TRBJ2-7; D is unresolved. The germline V gene encodes CDR1 SGDLS and CDR2 YYNGEE. The CDR3 has 13 residues. Trimming shortened V by 3 bases and J by 6 bases, and 13 bases separated the two germline ends.

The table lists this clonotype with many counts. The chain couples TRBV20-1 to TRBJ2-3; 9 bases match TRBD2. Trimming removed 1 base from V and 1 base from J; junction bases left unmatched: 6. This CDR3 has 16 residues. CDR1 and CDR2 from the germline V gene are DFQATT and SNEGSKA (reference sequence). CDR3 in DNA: TGCAGTGCTAGAGCCCAAAGACTAGCGGGCACAGATACGCAGTATTTT. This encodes CSARAQRLAGTDTQYF.

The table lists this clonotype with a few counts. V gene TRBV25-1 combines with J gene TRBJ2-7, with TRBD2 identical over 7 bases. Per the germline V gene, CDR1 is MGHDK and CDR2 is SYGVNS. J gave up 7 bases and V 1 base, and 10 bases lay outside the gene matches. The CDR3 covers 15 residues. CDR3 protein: CASSESSGKGREQYF. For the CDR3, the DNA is TGTGCCAGCAGTGAATCAAGCGGGAAGGGTCGGGAGCAGTACTTC.

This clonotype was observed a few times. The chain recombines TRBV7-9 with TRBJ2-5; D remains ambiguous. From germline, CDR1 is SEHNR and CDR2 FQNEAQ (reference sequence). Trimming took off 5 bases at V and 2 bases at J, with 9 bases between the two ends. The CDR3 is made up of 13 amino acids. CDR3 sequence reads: CASSHRNQETQYF. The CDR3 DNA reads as TGTGCCAGCAGCCACAGAAATCAAGAGACCCAGTACTTC. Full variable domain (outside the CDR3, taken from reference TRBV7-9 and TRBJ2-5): DTGVSQNPRHKITKRGQNVTFRCDPISEHNRLYWYRQTLGQGPEFLTYFQNEAQLEKSRLLSDRFSAERPKGSFSTLEIQRTEQGDSAMYLCASSHRNQETQYFGPGTRLLVL.

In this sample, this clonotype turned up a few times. Written as DNA, the CDR3 is TGTGCCACCCAATTCTTCGATGAGCAGTTCTTC. As protein: CATQFFDEQFF. V gene TRBV12-3 or TRBV12-4 combines with J gene TRBJ2-1, with D uncertain. The V end was cut by 10 bases, the J end by 8 bases, with 12 bases between. The CDR3 extends over 11 amino acids.

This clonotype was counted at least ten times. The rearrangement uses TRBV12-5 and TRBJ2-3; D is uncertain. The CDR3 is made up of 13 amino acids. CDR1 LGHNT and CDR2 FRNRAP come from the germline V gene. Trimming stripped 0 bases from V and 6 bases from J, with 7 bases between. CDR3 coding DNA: TGTGCTAGTGGTTTGGTTTCCTCGGATACGCAGTATTTT. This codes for CASGLVSSDTQYF.

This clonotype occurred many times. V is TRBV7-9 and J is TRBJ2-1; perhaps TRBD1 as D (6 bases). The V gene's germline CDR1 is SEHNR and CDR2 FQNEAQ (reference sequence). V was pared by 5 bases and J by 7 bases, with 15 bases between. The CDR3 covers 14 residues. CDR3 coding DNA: TGTGCCAGCAGCCAAGCTATGGGGGCAAATGAGCAGTTCTTC. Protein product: CASSQAMGANEQFF.

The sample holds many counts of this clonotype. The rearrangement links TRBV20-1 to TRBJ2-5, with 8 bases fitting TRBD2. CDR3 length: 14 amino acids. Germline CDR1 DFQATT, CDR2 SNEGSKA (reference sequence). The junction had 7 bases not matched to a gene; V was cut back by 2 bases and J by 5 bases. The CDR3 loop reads CSARMAGGGETQYF. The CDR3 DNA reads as TGCAGTGCTAGAATGGCGGGAGGTGGGGAGACCCAGTACTTC.